This TCR beta chain was identified in a study of patients and donors after allogeneic stem cell transplantation. This clonotype was recorded many times. TCRdb re-analysed the RT-PCR reads in MiXCR, keeping a single row per CDR3 protein. This table has about 110,000 distinct CDR3 sequences, around 33% appearing once. The CDR3 spans 12 residues. The V gene's germline CDR1 is SGHRS and CDR2 YFSETQ. V was shortened by 0 bases and J by 9 bases, with 9 bases between the two germline ends. The sequenced sample consisted of blood, either unsorted or a sorted T cell fraction (not recorded which). This receptor was taken from a human donor who was either an allogeneic HSCT recipient or a stem cell or donor lymphocyte infusion donor (not recorded which). It is not recorded whose cells these are; they may come from a transplant donor. V and J are TRBV5-1 and TRBJ1-2; D unresolved. The CDR3 region is CASSLERFRYTF. The CDR3 bases are TGCGCCAGCAGCTTGGAGAGGTTTCGCTACACCTTC.